The 13 T cell receptor beta chains listed next were all sequenced from one sample in a study of post-analysis software for immune sequencing data. These receptors lack a known antigen. Unique molecular identifiers were built into the TCR beta cDNA libraries. TCRdb reprocessed the PCR reads via MiXCR and lists one record per CDR3 protein. Of about 810,000 distinct CDR3 sequences listed, roughly 50% are singletons. Study findings and constraints: TRBV5-6, TRBV5-1 and TRBV20-1 belonged to a set of a few TRBV segments that were more frequent in patients than controls.

The source material was blood. The receptors were sampled from a girl under 18 with multiple sclerosis.

J is TRBJ2-7 and V is TRBV12-5; 7 bases fit TRBD2. CDR3 size: 13 residues. Germline values: CDR1 LGHNT, CDR2 FRNRAP. V shed 1 base, J shed 6 bases, and the junction held 3 bases outside the gene matches. The CDR3 sequence: CASGLAGGSEQYF. The CDR3 bases are TGTGCTAGTGGTTTGGCGGGGGGATCCGAGCAGTACTTC.

The chain recombines TRBV5-1 with TRBJ1-5; D might be TRBD1 (6 bases). CDR1 SGHRS and CDR2 YFSETQ come from the germline V gene. V gave up 2 bases and J gave up 3 bases, with 15 bases separating them. The CDR3 totals 16 residues. In DNA, the CDR3 is TGCGCCAGCAGCTTTGACCCCCGGACAGACAATCAGCCCCAGCATTTT. It yields the protein CASSFDPRTDNQPQHF.

J is TRBJ2-7 and V is TRBV11-2; no clear D. V lost 3 bases and J 6 bases, leaving 12 bases between the germline ends. The CDR3 consists of 13 residues. Per the germline V gene, CDR1 is SGHAT and CDR2 is FQNNGV. The CDR3 DNA reads TGTGCCAGCAGCTTCTCCCCGGTTCTCGAGCAGTACTTC. It codes for CASSFSPVLEQYF.

The chain joins TRBV6-6 to TRBJ2-1, with 9 bases matching TRBD1. This CDR3 comprises 16 residues. The V segment lost 5 bases and the J segment 4 bases; nucleotides outside the gene matches: 9. Germline CDR1 and CDR2: MNHNY and SVGAGI (reference sequence). This CDR3 is CASSKPGQGRYNEQFF. The DNA of the CDR3 is TGTGCCAGCAGTAAGCCGGGACAGGGAAGGTACAATGAGCAGTTCTTC.

V and J are TRBV5-1 and TRBJ2-3; D possibly uses TRBD1 or TRBD2 (6 bases each). The germline V gene encodes CDR1 SGHRS and CDR2 YFSETQ. The CDR3 is made up of 18 amino acids. With 3 bases removed from V and 0 bases from J, the gap between germline ends came to 20 bases. Here the CDR3 reads CASSSPGGHVRSTDTQYF. The CDR3 DNA reads as TGCGCCAGCAGCTCCCCCGGGGGACATGTCAGAAGCACAGATACGCAGTATTTT.

This clonotype came up a few times. This rearrangement joins TRBV12-3 or TRBV12-4 to TRBJ2-2, with D possibly being TRBD2 (6 bases). The CDR3 has 15 amino acids. Trimming cost V 2 bases and J 6 bases, with 13 bases left between them. The CDR3: CASSLTRGASGELFF. The CDR3 coding sequence is TGTGCCAGCAGTTTAACACGCGGGGCGTCCGGGGAGCTGTTTTTT.

This clonotype came up a few times. The chain has TRBV27 and TRBJ1-2, with D possibly matching TRBD1 (5 bases). CDR3 length: 13 amino acids. Germline V gene lookup returns CDR1 MNHEY and CDR2 SMNVEV (reference sequence). The V end was cut by 8 bases, the J end by 2 bases, with 12 bases between. The CDR3, as DNA: TGTGCCAGCCGGACGGGGGTAAACTATGGCTACACCTTC. As protein: CASRTGVNYGYTF.

The chain is built from TRBV4-1 and TRBJ2-1; the D gene could be TRBD1 or TRBD2 (5 bases each). Germline V gene data show CDR1 as MGHRA and CDR2 as YSYEKL. V dropped 1 base and J dropped 8 bases, with 15 bases sitting between them. The CDR3 runs 15 residues. CDR3 protein: CASSQVRWGSDEQFF. Written as DNA, the CDR3 is TGCGCCAGCAGCCAAGTAAGGTGGGGGAGCGATGAGCAGTTCTTC.

The genes are TRBV7-9 and TRBJ1-1, with a possible D match to TRBD1 (6 bases). This CDR3 comprises 14 residues. CDR1 and CDR2 (germline): SEHNR, FQNEAQ (reference sequence). V gave up 5 bases and J gave up 10 bases, with 20 bases separating them. The CDR3 sequence: CASSQRPGGRTAFF. The CDR3 DNA is TGTGCCAGCAGCCAACGACCGGGGGGGCGCACAGCTTTCTTT.

The rearrangement links TRBV7-9 to TRBJ2-7, with 12 bases matching TRBD1. From germline, CDR1 is SEHNR and CDR2 FQNEAQ (reference sequence). With 5 bases clipped from V and 6 bases from J, the junction kept 8 bases outside the gene matches. The CDR3 has 15 residues. The CDR3 sequence is CASSDRDRGPLEQYF. In DNA, the CDR3 is TGTGCCAGCAGCGATCGGGACAGGGGGCCCCTCGAGCAGTACTTC.

This clonotype showed up just once. This rearrangement joins TRBV10-3 to TRBJ1-2, with D possibly matching TRBD1 (5 bases). The V end lost 6 bases, the J end lost 8 bases, and 28 bases lay between the germline ends. Germline values: CDR1 ENHRY, CDR2 SYGVKD. The CDR3 loop spans 17 amino acids. The CDR3 nucleotides are TGTGCCATCAGGGCCGGGGCAGGGAACCCTCCTACTATAGGCTACACCTTC. Protein: CAIRAGAGNPPTIGYTF.

The rearrangement uses TRBV27 and TRBJ2-7; D gene ambiguous. CDR1 MNHEY and CDR2 SMNVEV come from the germline V gene (reference sequence). V was trimmed by 9 bases and J by 0 bases, leaving 18 bases between them. CDR3 length: 15 amino acids. The CDR3 loop is CASKWRSESSYEQYF. CDR3 bases: TGTGCCAGTAAATGGAGAAGCGAGAGCTCCTACGAGCAGTACTTC.

This clonotype has just a few counts. V gene TRBV2 combines with J gene TRBJ2-2; the match to TRBD1 covers 8 bases. Trimming removed 8 bases from V and 5 bases from J; junction bases left unmatched: 4. The CDR3 length is 13 residues. CDR1 SNHLY and CDR2 FYNNEI come from the germline V gene. The CDR3 sequence: CASSDRGTGELFF. CDR3 in DNA: TGTGCCAGCTCCGACAGGGGTACCGGGGAGCTGTTTTTT. Variable domain in full (rest from reference TRBV2 and TRBJ2-2): EPEVTQTPSHQVTQMGQEVILRCVPISNHLYFYWYRQILGQKVEFLVSFYNNEISEKSEIFDDQFSVERPDGSNFTLKIRSTKLEDSAMYFCASSDRGTGELFFGEGSRLTVL.